The subject of this entry is one TCR beta chain. The target antigen is unknown. Germline V CDR1 and CDR2: MNHEY, SVGAGI. The CDR3 totals 14 residues. Germline trimming cut 4 bases from V and 6 bases from J; bases unmatched to any gene: 9. The PCR made use of 60 Vbeta and 13 Jbeta primers. Repertoires were generated with immunoSEQ multiplex PCR, while TCRdb's copy carries only in-frame clones and drops some. The sample consists of about 200,000 clones, 82% of them appearing once. The entry originates in a study of cytomegalovirus exposure and HLA in healthy donors. Study overall: HLA-typed donors were the source of roughly 80 million unique TCRs held in an early data release.

Study observations and caveats: When presence/absence was analysed, sequencing depth was taken to be roughly uniform across donors.

The V gene is TRBV6-5, the J gene TRBJ2-7; 7 positions agree with TRBD1. The sequence was obtained from a woman between 50 and 59 years old in good health and CMV-seropositive. The sequenced sample consisted of PBMCs. The CDR3 region has the DNA TGTGCCAGCAGTTCCAGACAGGGATATTCCGAGCAGTACTTC. Residues: CASSSRQGYSEQYF.